One sample yielded the 14 T cell receptor beta chains listed below, sequenced in a study of cytomegalovirus exposure and HLA in healthy donors. The PCR employed 60 Vbeta primers together with 13 Jbeta primers. TCRdb's copy holds only in-frame clones and misses some; the assay was immunoSEQ multiplex PCR. The data contain 80,000 or so clones, 67% of them seen just once; the ten biggest clones take up 6.5% to 7.5%. Sequences were obtained from PBMCs. The receptors originated from a woman between 50 and 59 years old in good health and CMV-seropositive.

This rearrangement joins TRBV28 to TRBJ2-4, with 7 bases fitting TRBD1. The junction had 5 bases not matched to a gene; V was cut back by 6 bases and J by 9 bases. The CDR3 runs 12 residues. Germline V lookup: CDR1 MDHEN, CDR2 SYDVKM. This CDR3 reads CASSTGVLIQYF. The CDR3 bases are TGTGCCAGCAGCACAGGGGTGCTCATTCAGTACTTC.

The chain has TRBV5-5 and TRBJ1-3; 8 bases map to TRBD1. Per the germline V gene, CDR1 is SGHKS and CDR2 is YYEKEE (reference sequence). The CDR3 is 16 amino acids. The junction had 4 bases not matched to a gene; V was cut back by 0 bases and J by 2 bases. The CDR3 is CASSLEGTGTGNTIYF. The CDR3 DNA reads TGTGCCAGCAGCTTGGAGGGGACAGGTACTGGAAACACCATATATTTT.

This clone was seen only a few times. The rearrangement joins TRBV10-3 to TRBJ2-7; weak D call: TRBD2 (6 bases). Trimming removed 4 bases at V and 3 bases at J, with 13 bases between. There are 14 residues in the CDR3. CDR1 ENHRY and CDR2 SYGVKD come from the germline V gene. The CDR3 reads CAISVGRRDYEQYV. DNA of the CDR3: TGTGCCATCAGTGTTGGCAGGAGGGACTACGAGCAGTACGTC.

This clone was counted only a few times. The chain has TRBV6-1 and TRBJ2-3, with TRBD1 matching 8 bases. Trimming at V came to 0 bases and at J to 4 bases, leaving 6 bases not matched to a gene. Per germline, CDR1 MNHNS and CDR2 SASEGT. The CDR3 is 16 residues long. As DNA, the CDR3 is TGTGCCAGCAGTGAAGCGCGTGACAGGGGTTCAGATACGCAGTATTTT. Translating gives CASSEARDRGSDTQYF.

The chain employs TRBV6-5 and TRBJ1-1; D perhaps matches TRBD1 (6 bases). Trimming took off 4 bases at V and 1 base at J, with 13 bases between the two ends. The CDR3 totals 15 residues. Germline values: CDR1 MNHEY, CDR2 SVGAGI. The CDR3, as DNA: TGTGCCAGCAGTTCTAGGGGGGGCTCGAACACTGAAGCTTTCTTT. Encoded protein: CASSSRGGSNTEAFF.

On this clone: The junction departs from germline at one end; a sequencing error may be responsible. This chain joins TRBV5-4 and TRBJ1-2, with D tentatively TRBD1 (6 bases). Per the germline V gene, CDR1 is SGHNT and CDR2 is YYREEE (reference sequence). This CDR3 is built from 13 residues. As DNA, the CDR3 is TGTGCCAGCAGCTTGTGGGGGGGCACTGGCTCCACCTTC. Its translation: CASSLWGGTGSTF.

In its sample, this clone was seen a few times. The V and J genes are TRBV6-6 and TRBJ1-4; the D gene is possibly TRBD1 (6 bases). Trimming left V 0 bases short and J 8 bases short, with 7 bases between. Germline-derived CDR1 and CDR2 are MNHNY and SVGAGI (reference sequence). The CDR3 sequence is 13 residues long. CDR3 DNA sequence: TGTGCCAGCAGTTACTCGAGGGGGGAAAAACTGTTTTTT. Its translation: CASSYSRGEKLFF.

This clone occurred a few times. The chain joins TRBV10-3 to TRBJ2-7, with a weak D call TRBD2 (6 bases). Germline lookup yields CDR1 ENHRY and CDR2 SYGVKD. The V gene lost 6 bases and the J gene lost 1 base, with 13 bases spanning the gap. The CDR3 is 14 residues long. The CDR3 bases are TGTGCCATCAGGGGGGGTGAGAAGTCCTACGAGCAGTACGTC. Amino acids: CAIRGGEKSYEQYV.

This chain links TRBV11-2 with TRBJ1-1; TRBD1 might be the D (6 bases). The CDR3 consists of 16 residues. Trimming shortened V by 5 bases and J by 5 bases, and 21 bases separated the two germline ends. Germline CDR1 reads SGHAT; CDR2 reads FQNNGV. The CDR3 protein is CASSRRGEDRRTEAFF. CDR3 nucleotides: TGTGCCAGCAGCCGCAGAGGTGAAGACAGGAGAACTGAAGCTTTCTTT.

V gene TRBV30 combines with J gene TRBJ1-1; D unclear. CDR1 is GTSNPN and CDR2 is SVGIG in the germline V gene (reference sequence). V lost 4 bases and J lost 5, with 11 bases in between. CDR3 length: 12 residues. CDR3 loop: CAWKEVWTEAFF. The CDR3 DNA reads TGTGCCTGGAAGGAGGTTTGGACTGAAGCTTTCTTT. The whole variable domain, filled in from reference TRBV30 and TRBJ1-1, reads SQTIHQWPATLVQPVGSPLSLECTVEGTSNPNLYWYRQAAGRGLQLLFYSVGIGQISSEVPQNLSASRPQDRQFILSSKKLLLSDSGFYLCAWKEVWTEAFFGQGTRLTVV.

The chain combines TRBV19 with TRBJ2-7; D is unclear. The V end was cut by 3 bases, the J end by 0 bases, with 9 bases between. The CDR3 is 14 amino acids. The germline V gene has CDR1 LNHDA and CDR2 SQIVND (reference sequence). DNA of the CDR3: TGTGCCAGTAGTATCGGCCAGGCCTCCTACGAGCAGTACTTC. Protein: CASSIGQASYEQYF.

This clone has just a few counts. The V call is TRBV29-1, the J call TRBJ2-5; a possible D gene is TRBD2 (5 bases). The CDR3 length is 14 residues. The germline V and J ends were trimmed by 4 bases and 1 base, with 13 bases remaining between them. CDR1 and CDR2 (germline): SQVTM, ANQGSEA. The CDR3 sequence is CSVGGYRGQETQYF. The CDR3 bases are TGCAGCGTTGGAGGTTACCGGGGCCAAGAGACCCAGTACTTC.

This clone has just a few counts. The J gene is TRBJ1-2, the V gene TRBV4-2, with TRBD1 matching over 8 bases. The trim removed 1 base at V and 4 bases at J, leaving 14 bases unmatched. The germline gives CDR1 LGHNA, CDR2 YNFKEQ. The CDR3 consists of 18 residues. The CDR3 sequence: CASSQGIPQTGVPYGYTF. In nucleotides, the CDR3 is TGTGCCAGCAGCCAAGGAATCCCCCAGACAGGGGTTCCCTATGGCTACACCTTC.

CDR3 DNA sequence: TGTGCCAGTAGGCCTAACAGGCAGGGCGATTCACCCCTCCACTTT. This codes for CASRPNRQGDSPLHF. The V call is TRBV19, the J call TRBJ1-6, with D perhaps TRBD1 (5 bases). The germline V gene encodes CDR1 LNHDA and CDR2 SQIVND (reference sequence). Trimming stripped 6 bases from V and 8 bases from J, with 17 bases between. This CDR3 has 15 residues.